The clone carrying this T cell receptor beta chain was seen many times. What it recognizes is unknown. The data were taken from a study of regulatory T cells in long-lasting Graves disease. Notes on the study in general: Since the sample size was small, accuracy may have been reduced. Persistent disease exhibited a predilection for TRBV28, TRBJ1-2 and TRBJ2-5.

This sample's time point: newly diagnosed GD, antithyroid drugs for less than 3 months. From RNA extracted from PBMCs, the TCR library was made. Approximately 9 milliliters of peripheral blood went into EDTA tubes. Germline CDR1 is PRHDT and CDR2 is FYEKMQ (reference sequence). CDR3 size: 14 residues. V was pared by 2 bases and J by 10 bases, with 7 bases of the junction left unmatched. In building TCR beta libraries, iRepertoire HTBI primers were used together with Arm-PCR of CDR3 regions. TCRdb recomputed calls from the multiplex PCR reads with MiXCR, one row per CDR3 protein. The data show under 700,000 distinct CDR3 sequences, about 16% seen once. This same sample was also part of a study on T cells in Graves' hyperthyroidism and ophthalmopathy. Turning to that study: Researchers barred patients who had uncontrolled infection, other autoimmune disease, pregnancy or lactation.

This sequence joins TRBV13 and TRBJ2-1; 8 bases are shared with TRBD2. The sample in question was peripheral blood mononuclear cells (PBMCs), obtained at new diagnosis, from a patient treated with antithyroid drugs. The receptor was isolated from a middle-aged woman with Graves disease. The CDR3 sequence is CASSLHGTRFEQFF. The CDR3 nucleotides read TGTGCCAGCAGCTTACATGGGACTAGATTCGAGCAGTTCTTC.